This paragraph reports one T cell receptor beta chain. The germline gene is not matched at one end of the junction; a read error may be the cause. The data were taken from a study of blood T cell repertoires in COVID-19. Study-wide background: Acute-phase and convalescent COVID-19 samples originated in the United States, Italy and Spain. Nucleic acid was either cDNA or gDNA, and it came from T cells, B-cell-depleted T cells, or PBMCs.

In the original processing: Quantification of nucleated cells was approximated via reference gene primer amplification. TCRdb's copy holds only in-frame clones and misses some; the assay was immunoSEQ multiplex PCR. D and trimming come from the DNA, and the V and J calls and clone size come from that table. The sample lists 75,000 to 90,000 clones, around 86% seen once, with about 8% in the top ten. From germline, CDR1 is SGHTA and CDR2 FQGNSA. The length of the CDR3 is 11 residues. This chain links TRBV7-2 with TRBJ1-2; D remains unclear. Specimen: peripheral blood. This sequence originates from a man aged 45-65 years with active COVID-19. DNA of the CDR3: TGTGCCAGCAGCTTAGCCGGGGTCGCCTGCTTC. Amino acids: CASSLAGVACF.